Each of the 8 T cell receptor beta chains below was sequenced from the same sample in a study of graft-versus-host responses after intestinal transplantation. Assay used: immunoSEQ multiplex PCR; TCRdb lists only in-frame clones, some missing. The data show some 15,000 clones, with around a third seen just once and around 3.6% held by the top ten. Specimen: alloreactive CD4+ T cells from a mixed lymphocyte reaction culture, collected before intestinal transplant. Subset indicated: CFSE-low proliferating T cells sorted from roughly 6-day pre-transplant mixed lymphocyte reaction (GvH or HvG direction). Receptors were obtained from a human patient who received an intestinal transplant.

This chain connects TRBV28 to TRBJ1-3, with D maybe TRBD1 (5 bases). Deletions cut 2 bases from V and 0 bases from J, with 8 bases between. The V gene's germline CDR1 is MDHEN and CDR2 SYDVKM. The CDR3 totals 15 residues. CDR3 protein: CASSLPGTSGNTIYF. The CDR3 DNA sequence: TGTGCCAGCAGTTTACCCGGGACCTCTGGAAACACCATATATTTT. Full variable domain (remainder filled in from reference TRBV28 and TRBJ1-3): DVKVTQSSRYLVKRTGEKVFLECVQDMDHENMFWYRQDPGLGLRLIYFSYDVKMKEKGDIPEGYSVSREKKERFSLILESASTNQTSMYLCASSLPGTSGNTIYFGEGSWLTVV.

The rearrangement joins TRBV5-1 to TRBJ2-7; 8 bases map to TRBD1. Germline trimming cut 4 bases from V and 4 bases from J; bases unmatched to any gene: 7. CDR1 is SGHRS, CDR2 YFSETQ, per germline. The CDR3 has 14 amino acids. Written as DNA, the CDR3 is TGCGCCAGCAGCCCGCTACAGGGGGGTTACGAGCAGTACTTC. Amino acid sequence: CASSPLQGGYEQYF.

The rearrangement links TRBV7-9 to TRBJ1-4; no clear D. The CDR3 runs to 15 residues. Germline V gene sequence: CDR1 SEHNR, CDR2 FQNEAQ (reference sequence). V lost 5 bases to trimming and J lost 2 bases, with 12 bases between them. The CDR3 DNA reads TGTGCCAGCAGCCCCCGGAAAGGGACTAATGAAAAACTGTTTTTT. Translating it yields CASSPRKGTNEKLFF.

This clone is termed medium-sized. The CDR3 DNA reads TGTGCCAGCAGTAGGAGGGGGAATGAGCAGTTCTTC. Translated: CASSRRGNEQFF. V gene TRBV2 combines with J gene TRBJ2-1; perhaps D is TRBD1 or TRBD2 (6 bases each). The CDR3 extends over 12 amino acids. V was trimmed by 5 bases and J by 7 bases, leaving 9 bases between them. Germline CDR1 and CDR2: SNHLY and FYNNEI.

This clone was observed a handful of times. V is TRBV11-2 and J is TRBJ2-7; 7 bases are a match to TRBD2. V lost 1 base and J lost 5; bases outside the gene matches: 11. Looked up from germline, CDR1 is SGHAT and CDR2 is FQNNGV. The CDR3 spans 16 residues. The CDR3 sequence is CASSLVWGGTPHEQYF. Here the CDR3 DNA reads TGTGCCAGCAGCTTAGTGTGGGGGGGGACTCCCCACGAGCAGTACTTC.

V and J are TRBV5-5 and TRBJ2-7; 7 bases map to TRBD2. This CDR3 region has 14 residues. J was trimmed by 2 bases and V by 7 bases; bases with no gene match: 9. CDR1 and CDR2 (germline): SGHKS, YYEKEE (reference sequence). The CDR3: CASRLGGSTYEQYF. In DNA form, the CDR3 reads TGTGCCAGCCGCCTGGGGGGGTCAACCTACGAGCAGTACTTC. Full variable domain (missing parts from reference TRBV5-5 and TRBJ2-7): DAGVTQSPTHLIKTRGQQVTLRCSPISGHKSVSWYQQVLGQGPQFIFQYYEKEERGRGNFPDRFSARQFPNYSSELNVNALLLGDSALYLCASRLGGSTYEQYFGPGTRLTVT.

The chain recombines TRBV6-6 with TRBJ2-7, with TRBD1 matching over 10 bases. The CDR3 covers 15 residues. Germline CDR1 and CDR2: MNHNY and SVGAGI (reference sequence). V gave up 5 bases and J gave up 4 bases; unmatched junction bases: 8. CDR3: CASSPRTGGNYEQYF. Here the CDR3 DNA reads TGTGCCAGCAGTCCTCGGACAGGGGGTAATTACGAGCAGTACTTC.

This CDR3 is CASSPTGEETQYF. The DNA of the CDR3 is TGTGCCAGCTCACCTACGGGGGAGGAGACCCAGTACTTC. The chain combines TRBV18 with TRBJ2-5, with D tentatively TRBD2 (6 bases). V shed 3 bases and J shed 5 bases, with 10 bases lying between them. Germline V gene lookup returns CDR1 KGHSH and CDR2 LQKENI. The CDR3 runs 13 residues.